These 20 T cell receptor beta chains came from one sample sequenced in a study of regulatory T cells in long-lasting Graves disease. Arm-PCR of CDR3 regions and iRepertoire HTBI primers were the basis on which TCR beta libraries were built. TCRdb re-called the multiplex PCR reads with MiXCR, one entry per CDR3 protein. The top ten hold around 18% of the sample, which has approximately 360,000 distinct CDR3 sequences, approximately 12% seen once. Documented time point: newly diagnosed GD, antithyroid drugs for less than 3 months. The authors made the TCR library using RNA they extracted from PBMCs. A further study also used this sample, focusing on T cells in Graves' hyperthyroidism and ophthalmopathy.

The sequencing used peripheral blood mononuclear cells (PBMCs), collected at new diagnosis, from a patient treated with antithyroid drugs. The receptors here all came from a woman between 18 and 29 years old with Graves disease.

The chain employs TRBV7-9 and TRBJ2-1; D remains ambiguous. The CDR3 sequence is 16 residues long. The germline gives CDR1 SEHNR, CDR2 FQNEAQ (reference sequence). Trimming stripped 1 base from V and 5 bases from J, with 15 bases between. The CDR3 reads CASSLVPGHRDNEQFF. The CDR3 bases are TGTGCCAGCAGCTTAGTGCCGGGCCATCGGGACAATGAGCAGTTCTTC.

This clonotype has ten or more counts. The CDR3 sequence is CSARGQGTISNQPQHF. CDR3 coding DNA: TGCAGTGCTAGAGGACAGGGGACCATAAGCAATCAGCCCCAGCATTTT. The chain has TRBV20-1 and TRBJ1-5; 8 bases fit TRBD1. Per germline, CDR1 DFQATT and CDR2 SNEGSKA (reference sequence). The junction had 6 bases not matched to a gene; V was cut back by 1 base and J by 1 base. This CDR3 comprises 16 residues.

The rearrangement joins TRBV20-1 to TRBJ2-3, with 10 bases matching TRBD2. CDR1 DFQATT and CDR2 SNEGSKA come from the germline V gene (reference sequence). The CDR3 consists of 17 residues. V shed 3 bases and J 7 bases; nucleotides not matched to a gene: 16. The CDR3 DNA reads TGCAGTGCTAGGTTCTTTGGGGCTAGCGGGAGCACCTATACGCAGTATTTT. As protein: CSARFFGASGSTYTQYF.

The chain recombines TRBV30 with TRBJ2-2, with 7 bases that match TRBD2. Germline lookup yields CDR1 GTSNPN and CDR2 SVGIG (reference sequence). The junction had 11 bases not matched to a gene; V was cut back by 0 bases and J by 10 bases. This CDR3 has 15 residues. Here the CDR3 reads CAWSVLGGRAAELFF. CDR3 nucleotides: TGTGCCTGGAGTGTACTTGGCGGGAGAGCCGCGGAGCTGTTTTTT.

The table lists this clonotype with a few counts. A much larger clone sits a single nucleotide away, making a read error possible. The CDR3 DNA sequence: TGTGCCAGCTCACCACCGGGCCCCCGAAACACCATACATTTT. Encoded protein: CASSPPGPRNTIHF. The chain is built from TRBV18 and TRBJ1-3; D gene ambiguous. This CDR3 region has 14 residues. Germline CDR1 KGHSH, CDR2 LQKENI. The full variable domain, in which reference TRBV18 and TRBJ1-3 provide the parts outside the CDR3, is NAGVMQNPRHLVRRRGQEARLRCSPMKGHSHVYWYRQLPEEGLKFMVYLQKENIIDESGMPKERFSAEFPKEGPSILRIQQVVRGDSAAYFCASSPPGPRNTIHFGEGSWLTVV.

This clonotype showed up many times. CDR3 DNA sequence: TGCAGCGTTGCTCGAGGCGGGAGGAGCTCCTACGAGCAGTACTTC. Translated: CSVARGGRSSYEQYF. The V and J genes are TRBV29-1 and TRBJ2-7; 8 nucleotides agree with TRBD2. Looked up from germline, CDR1 is SQVTM and CDR2 is ANQGSEA. The CDR3 has 15 amino acids. Trimming took 4 bases from V and 0 from J; bases not matched to a gene: 8.

CDR3: CASSPLPFSAGGPSSEETQYF. The CDR3 nucleotides read TGCGCCAGCAGCCCACTCCCATTCTCGGCGGGAGGGCCTAGCAGCGAAGAGACCCAGTACTTC. The V call is TRBV5-1, the J call TRBJ2-5, with 9 nucleotides matching TRBD2. CDR3 length: 21 amino acids. Germline values: CDR1 SGHRS, CDR2 YFSETQ. With 4 bases clipped from V and 3 bases from J, the junction kept 25 bases outside the gene matches.

This clonotype was found many times. The chain couples TRBV4-1 to TRBJ1-1; maybe TRBD1 (6 bases). CDR1 and CDR2 from the germline V gene are MGHRA and YSYEKL. CDR3 length: 16 residues. Trimming removed 3 bases at V and 6 bases at J, with 20 bases between. The CDR3 DNA sequence: TGCGCCAGCAGCCACCTTCATACAGGGATGGAAGCTGAAGCTTTCTTT. Its protein is CASSHLHTGMEAEAFF.

The V and J genes are TRBV20-1 and TRBJ2-2; D gene ambiguous. Germline CDR1 and CDR2: DFQATT and SNEGSKA (reference sequence). V lost 1 base and J lost 7, with 7 bases in between. There are 12 residues in the CDR3. CDR3 region: CSARAQYGELFF. The CDR3 coding sequence is TGCAGTGCTAGAGCCCAATACGGGGAGCTGTTTTTT.

This clonotype was observed many times. The CDR3 bases are TGTGCCAGCAGTTACCCCCGTTCGGGGGGAATTGTCTACGAGCAGTACGTC. Amino acid sequence: CASSYPRSGGIVYEQYV. The chain combines TRBV6-5 with TRBJ2-7; 7 positions agree with TRBD2. The V gene end was trimmed by 2 bases and the J gene end by 3 bases; junction bases not matched to a gene: 13. CDR3 length equals 17 residues. From germline, CDR1 is MNHEY and CDR2 SVGAGI.

The chain links TRBV6-2 or TRBV6-3 to TRBJ2-1, with D tentatively TRBD2 (5 bases). V was cut by 8 bases and J by 14 bases, with 16 bases left in between. CDR3 length: 11 residues. Germline CDR1 and CDR2: MNHEY and SVGEGT. CDR3 DNA: TGTGCCAGCTCCCACGGAGGCAGCGAGTTCTTC. Residues: CASSHGGSEFF.

This clonotype was observed at least ten times. The chain recombines TRBV20-1 with TRBJ2-1; TRBD2 aligns across 9 bases. V lost 3 bases to trimming and J lost 5 bases; unmatched junction nucleotides: 8. The germline gives CDR1 DFQATT, CDR2 SNEGSKA (reference sequence). CDR3 length: 15 residues. The CDR3 DNA follows: TGCAGTGCTAGCCGCCAGGGGACTAGCCACAATGAGCAGTTCTTC. Its protein is CSASRQGTSHNEQFF.

This clonotype was counted ten times or more. The V and J genes are TRBV11-2 and TRBJ2-1; D not certain. The V end was cut by 6 bases, the J end by 3 bases, with 18 bases between. This CDR3 has 16 residues. CDR1 SGHAT and CDR2 FQNNGV come from the germline V gene. The CDR3 nucleotides are TGTGCCAGCAGTCCGGGCCCCCTGCCCCTCTACAATGAGCAGTTCTTC. This translates into CASSPGPLPLYNEQFF.

As regards this clonotype: A read error may explain this, as a much larger clone is one base away. V usage is TRBV5-1 and J usage is TRBJ2-1; the match to TRBD2 covers 12 bases. The CDR3 length is 15 residues. Germline loops: CDR1 SGHRS, CDR2 YFSETQ. Unmatched junction bases numbered 7, after V lost 2 bases and J lost 10 bases. The CDR3 bases are TGCGCCAGCAGCTTACTAGCGGGAGGAGCCTACGAGCAGTTCTTC. It is translated as CASSLLAGGAYEQFF.

There are many counts of this clonotype. The V gene is TRBV30, the J gene TRBJ1-2, with a possible D match to TRBD1 (6 bases). V lost 4 bases and J lost 4, with 16 bases in between. The length of the CDR3 is 14 residues. Looked up from germline, CDR1 is GTSNPN and CDR2 is SVGIG (reference sequence). The CDR3 is CAWNRQDVSYGYTF. In nucleotides, the CDR3 is TGTGCCTGGAATCGACAGGACGTAAGCTATGGCTACACCTTC.

This clonotype was seen a handful of times. V is TRBV15 and J is TRBJ2-7; 8 positions match TRBD1. Germline V gives CDR1 LNHNV, CDR2 YYDKDF (reference sequence). V dropped 5 bases and J dropped 2; count of bases not matched to a gene: 8. The CDR3 sequence is 15 residues long. The DNA of the CDR3 is TGTGCCACCAGCGGACAGGGCCAGGGAGCCTACGAGCAGTACGTC. Its translation: CATSGQGQGAYEQYV.

This clonotype was recorded a few times. V gene TRBV6-1 combines with J gene TRBJ1-5; no clear D gene. The CDR3 is 13 amino acids. The germline V gene encodes CDR1 MNHNS and CDR2 SASEGT. Trimming removed 6 bases from V and 9 bases from J, with 15 bases in between. CDR3 sequence: CASSQLVTRPQHF. In nucleotides, the CDR3 is TGTGCCAGCAGCCAGTTGGTTACGCGGCCCCAGCATTTT.

This clonotype was seen repeatedly, ten times or more. The rearrangement uses TRBV12-3 or TRBV12-4 and TRBJ2-5; no firm D call. There are 12 residues in the CDR3. Trimming removed 6 bases at V and 5 bases at J, with 10 bases between. As DNA, the CDR3 is TGTGCCAGCAGCTCATCGTGGGAGACCCAGTACTTC. This encodes CASSSSWETQYF.

As regards this clonotype: This could be a read error, since a much larger clone is one nucleotide away. The CDR3 carries no conserved terminal phenylalanine or tryptophan, so it likely arises from a read error. The chain recombines TRBV28 with TRBJ2-2; 8 nucleotides agree with TRBD1. The CDR3 runs to 17 residues. Germline V gives CDR1 MDHEN, CDR2 SYDVKM. CDR3 nucleotides: TGTGCCACCAGTGATCTTCAGGGGGCGATTGGAGGCGGGGAGCTGTTTTCT. It codes for CATSDLQGAIGGGELFS.

Turning to this clonotype: This could be a read error, since a much larger clone is one nucleotide away. The genes are TRBV28 and TRBJ1-3; tentative D call: TRBD1 (6 bases). The germline V and J ends were trimmed by 4 bases and 3 bases, with 13 bases remaining between them. There are 15 residues in the CDR3. The germline V gene encodes CDR1 MDHEN and CDR2 SYDVKM. The CDR3 is CASSSVDSVGNTIYF. In DNA, the CDR3 is TGTGCCAGCAGTTCCGTGGACAGCGTTGGAAACACCATATATTTT.